Below are 20 T cell receptor beta chains sequenced from a single sample in a study of blood T cell repertoires in COVID-19. Clones were sequenced by immunoSEQ multiplex PCR, and TCRdb holds only the in-frame ones, with some missing. Here the sample spans approximately 90,000 clones, over 75% being singletons. The sample taken for sequencing was peripheral blood. The origin of the receptors is a man in his fifties or sixties with acute or convalescent COVID-19.

This clone was recorded only once. This chain links TRBV6-2 or TRBV6-3 with TRBJ1-3, with TRBD1 identical over 7 bases. The CDR3 has 15 residues. The V and J ends lost 6 bases and 1 base, in that order; junction bases with no gene match: 6. CDR1 and CDR2 from the germline V gene are MNHEY and SVGEGT. As DNA, the CDR3 is TGTGCCAGCAGCCGGGGGACAGATTCTGGAAACACCATATATTTT. The encoded protein is CASSRGTDSGNTIYF.

V usage is TRBV6-5 and J usage is TRBJ1-1; D gene ambiguous. V lost 6 bases to trimming and J lost 9 bases, with 11 bases between them. The CDR3 is 11 residues long. CDR1 is MNHEY, CDR2 SVGAGI, per germline. This chain's CDR3 is CASRVEGKAFF. The CDR3 DNA reads TGTGCCAGCAGGGTGGAGGGAAAAGCTTTCTTT.

The V call is TRBV23-1, the J call TRBJ1-5; D perhaps matches TRBD1 (5 bases). Being an ORF, TRBV23-1 has a function that is uncertain. With 0 bases removed from V and 0 bases from J, the gap between germline ends came to 18 bases. This CDR3 region has 19 residues. The CDR3 bases are TGCGCCAGCAGTCAATCGGAGGGGATTTGGGAATTTAGCAATCAGCCCCAGCATTTT. As protein: CASSQSEGIWEFSNQPQHF.

This CDR3 reads CASSQFRGNQETQYF. The CDR3, as DNA: TGCGCCAGCAGCCAATTTCGCGGAAATCAAGAGACCCAGTACTTC. V usage is TRBV4-3 and J usage is TRBJ2-5, with no clear D. The CDR3 consists of 15 residues. V dropped 2 bases and J dropped 2 bases, with 12 bases sitting between them. Germline CDR1 reads LGHNA; CDR2 reads YSLEER.

The chain has TRBV2 and TRBJ1-6; maybe TRBD1 (5 bases). CDR3 length equals 13 residues. V was clipped by 7 bases and J by 7 bases, with 11 bases between them. CDR1 SNHLY and CDR2 FYNNEI come from the germline V gene. The CDR3 coding sequence is TGTGCCAGCAAGAGACAGTACAATTCACCCCTCCACTTT. The encoded protein is CASKRQYNSPLHF.

This clone was observed a single time. The chain recombines TRBV6-5 with TRBJ2-1; 7 bases line up with TRBD1. There are 14 residues in the CDR3. V was clipped by 2 bases and J by 4 bases; unmatched bases: 2. In germline, CDR1 is MNHEY, CDR2 SVGAGI. CDR3 bases: TGTGCCAGCAGTTACATCAGGGGGTACAATGAGCAGTTCTTC. It translates to CASSYIRGYNEQFF.

This chain joins TRBV18 and TRBJ1-1; 8 positions match TRBD1. The V segment lost 3 bases and the J segment 4 bases; nucleotides outside the gene matches: 10. The CDR3 length is 16 residues. The germline CDR1 and CDR2 sequences are KGHSH and LQKENI. CDR3 sequence (DNA): TGTGCCAGCTCACCCGTGATCGGACAGGGTGGCACTGAAGCTTTCTTT. The encoded protein is CASSPVIGQGGTEAFF. The variable domain in full, with the rest retrieved from reference TRBV18 and TRBJ1-1, is NAGVMQNPRHLVRRRGQEARLRCSPMKGHSHVYWYRQLPEEGLKFMVYLQKENIIDESGMPKERFSAEFPKEGPSILRIQQVVRGDSAAYFCASSPVIGQGGTEAFFGQGTRLTVV.

This chain connects TRBV28 to TRBJ2-7; TRBD1 is a possible D gene (6 bases). CDR3 size: 17 residues. Germline-derived CDR1 and CDR2 are MDHEN and SYDVKM. Deletions cut 5 bases from V and 0 bases from J, with 20 bases between. CDR3 DNA sequence: TGTGCCAGCAGTCCTAACCCACAGACAGGCTACTCCTACGAGCAGTACTTC. This encodes CASSPNPQTGYSYEQYF.

This clone was observed at least ten times. This rearrangement joins TRBV6-6 to TRBJ1-6; 9 nucleotides match TRBD1. Germline CDR1 reads MNHNY; CDR2 reads SVGAGI (reference sequence). CDR3 length equals 16 residues. With 2 bases clipped from V and 5 bases from J, the junction kept 4 bases outside the gene matches. The CDR3 sequence is CASSYGQGINNSPLHF. In DNA form, the CDR3 reads TGTGCCAGCAGTTACGGACAGGGGATCAATAATTCACCCCTCCACTTT.

This clone was observed once. The gene calls are TRBV7-2 and TRBJ2-1; no reliable D call. Deletions cut 3 bases from V and 0 bases from J, with 9 bases between. The CDR3 totals 15 residues. The V gene's germline CDR1 is SGHTA and CDR2 FQGNSA. CDR3 sequence reads: CASSFYPSSYNEQFF. CDR3 nucleotide sequence: TGTGCCAGCAGCTTTTATCCGAGCTCCTACAATGAGCAGTTCTTC.

The CDR3 DNA is TGTGCCAGCAGCCAAGATAGTCCGGGGATAGGCACTGAAGCTTTCTTT. The encoded protein is CASSQDSPGIGTEAFF. V gene TRBV3-1 (or the pseudogene TRBV3-2) combines with J gene TRBJ1-1; D is ambiguous. This CDR3 spans 16 amino acids. The V gene's germline CDR1 is LGHDT and CDR2 YNNKEL (reference sequence). The V end lost 0 bases, the J end lost 4 bases, and 15 bases lay between the germline ends.

The chain carries TRBV13 and TRBJ1-3, with D tentatively TRBD1 (5 bases). The ends were cut back, 5 bases at V and 1 base at J, with 21 bases in the middle. This CDR3 comprises 18 residues. The germline gives CDR1 PRHDT, CDR2 FYEKMQ (reference sequence). In DNA, the CDR3 is TGTGCCAGCAGCACAGGAGAGAGCCTCGTTCAATCTGGAAACACCATATATTTT. This translates into CASSTGESLVQSGNTIYF.

The chain uses TRBV30 and TRBJ2-5; 8 nucleotides match TRBD2. The J segment lost 4 bases and the V segment lost 3 bases, leaving 7 bases of the junction unmatched. The CDR3 is 14 amino acids. Germline V lookup: CDR1 GTSNPN, CDR2 SVGIG (reference sequence). The CDR3 protein is CAWRAAGARETQYF. For the CDR3, the DNA is TGTGCCTGGAGGGCAGCGGGGGCTCGAGAGACCCAGTACTTC.

CDR3 sequence (DNA): TGTGCCACCAGCAGATTTCTAGGGGATAAAGGACCCGATGAAAAACTGTTTTTT. It codes for CATSRFLGDKGPDEKLFF. The chain couples TRBV15 to TRBJ1-4; a weak D match, TRBD1 (5 bases). Germline V gene sequence: CDR1 LNHNV, CDR2 YYDKDF (reference sequence). This CDR3 is 18 amino acids long. Trimming stripped 2 bases from V and 6 bases from J, with 22 bases between. The entire variable domain, with the rest obtained from reference TRBV15 and TRBJ1-4, is as follows: DAMVIQNPRYQVTQFGKPVTLSCSQTLNHNVMYWYQQKSSQAPKLLFHYYDKDFNNEADTPDNFQSRRPNTSFCFLDIRSPGLGDTAMYLCATSRFLGDKGPDEKLFFGSGTQLSVL.

The genes are TRBV6-5 and TRBJ2-5; TRBD2 is a possible D gene (5 bases). This CDR3 contains 14 residues. Trimming removed 2 bases at V and 0 bases at J, with 7 bases between. Germline lookup yields CDR1 MNHEY and CDR2 SVGAGI. The CDR3 region is CASSYDYHQETQYF. Written as DNA, the CDR3 is TGTGCCAGCAGTTACGACTACCACCAAGAGACCCAGTACTTC.

This clone was seen more than once but under ten times. The chain carries TRBV12-3 or TRBV12-4 and TRBJ1-2; 7 bases map to TRBD1. After removal of 7 bases from V and 8 bases from J, the junction contained 10 bases not matched to a gene. The CDR3 loop spans 13 amino acids. CDR3 protein: CASTQGGVGGYTF. CDR3 DNA: TGTGCCAGCACCCAGGGGGGCGTGGGGGGCTACACCTTC.

This clone occurred once. The chain joins TRBV19 to TRBJ1-2; D remains unclear. The CDR3 length is 12 residues. Between the trimmed V and J ends, which lost 4 bases and 8 bases, there was a span of 11 bases. Per the germline V gene, CDR1 is LNHDA and CDR2 is SQIVND (reference sequence). The chain's CDR3 is CASSNLLEGYTF. CDR3 DNA: TGTGCCAGTAGTAACCTTTTAGAAGGCTACACCTTC.

The rearrangement joins TRBV6-2 or TRBV6-3 to TRBJ2-5, with a weak D call TRBD2 (7 bases). Trimming stripped 3 bases from V and 3 bases from J, with 23 bases between. This CDR3 comprises 18 residues. Germline loops: CDR1 MNHEY, CDR2 SVGEGT. CDR3 amino acids: CASSYKSGEGGRKETQYF. The CDR3 DNA sequence: TGTGCCAGCAGTTATAAATCCGGGGAGGGGGGGAGAAAAGAGACCCAGTACTTC.

This clone was observed a handful of times. The chain has TRBV30 and TRBJ1-3; 8 bases are shared with TRBD1. The CDR3 length is 14 residues. CDR1 and CDR2 (germline): GTSNPN, SVGIG (reference sequence). With V trimmed by 6 bases and J by 3 bases, 7 bases remained unmatched. This CDR3 is CACDRGKVGNTIYF. The CDR3 nucleotides are TGTGCCTGCGACAGGGGAAAGGTTGGAAACACCATATATTTT.

V and J are TRBV10-3 and TRBJ2-1, with no clear D. This CDR3 region has 13 residues. V was pared by 0 bases and J by 6 bases, with 6 bases between. The germline V gene encodes CDR1 ENHRY and CDR2 SYGVKD. This CDR3 is CAISESLRNEQFF. CDR3 DNA: TGTGCCATCAGTGAGTCCCTTCGCAATGAGCAGTTCTTC.